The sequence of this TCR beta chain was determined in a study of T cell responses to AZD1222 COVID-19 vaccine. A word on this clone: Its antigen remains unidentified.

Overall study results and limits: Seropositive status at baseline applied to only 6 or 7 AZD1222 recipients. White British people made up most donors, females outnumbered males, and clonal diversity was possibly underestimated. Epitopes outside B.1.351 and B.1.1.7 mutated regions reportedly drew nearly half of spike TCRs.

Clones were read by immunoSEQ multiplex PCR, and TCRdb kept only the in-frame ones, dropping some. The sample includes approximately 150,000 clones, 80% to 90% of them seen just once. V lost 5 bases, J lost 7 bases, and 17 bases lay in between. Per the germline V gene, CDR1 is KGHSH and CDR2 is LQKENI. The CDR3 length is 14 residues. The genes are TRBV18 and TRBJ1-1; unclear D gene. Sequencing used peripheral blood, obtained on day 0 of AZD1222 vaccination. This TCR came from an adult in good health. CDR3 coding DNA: TGTGCCAGCTCATTCGGAAATCCCAGACTTGAAGCTTTCTTT. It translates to CASSFGNPRLEAFF.